The clone carrying this T cell receptor (beta chain) was seen more than once but under ten times. TCRdb re-analysed the 5' RACE reads in MiXCR, keeping a single row per CDR3 protein. This sample yields under 300,000 distinct CDR3 sequences, of which 5.5% to 7.5% are seen a single time; 13% to 15% belongs to the top ten. This record comes from a study of identical twins. V dropped 5 bases and J dropped 5; count of bases not matched to a gene: 8. The CDR3 extends over 15 amino acids. CDR1 and CDR2 from the germline V gene are GTSNPN and SVGIG (reference sequence). This sample was also put to use in a study of T cells expressing NK-cell markers.

The origin of this receptor is a woman between 18 and 30 years old in good health. This chain connects TRBV30 to TRBJ2-1; TRBD2 aligns across 11 bases. What was sequenced was CD8+ T cells sorted from blood. The CDR3, as DNA: TGTGCCTGGGCAGCCGGGACTAGCGGTGACAATGAGCAGTTCTTC. Translating gives CAWAAGTSGDNEQFF. Using reference TRBV30 and TRBJ2-1 for the parts outside the CDR3, the full variable domain is SQTIHQWPATLVQPVGSPLSLECTVEGTSNPNLYWYRQAAGRGLQLLFYSVGIGQISSEVPQNLSASRPQDRQFILSSKKLLLSDSGFYLCAWAAGTSGDNEQFFGPGTRLTVL.